This section outlines one T cell receptor (beta chain) sequence together with its context. It has no known antigen specificity. Per-nucleotide qualities are absent, and no much larger clonotype sits a single base away. V loses 6 bases at its end and J loses 10 bases; junction bases beyond the gene matches: 7. Per the germline V gene, SQVTM is the CDR1 and ANQGSEA is the CDR2. Taken from cysteine to phenylalanine, the CDR3 has 11 residues. Just CDR3 DNA is preserved here, 33 bases in frame from base 1. The sample comes from a study of cytomegalovirus exposure and HLA in healthy donors (dated by TCRdb to about 2017). A note on the overall study: An earlier analysis of roughly 570 of the donors reported over 250 Gb of sequence data and about 120 million unique TCR beta sequences obtained from some 200 million T cells. Approximately 300 gigabases of sequencing data and around 85 million unique TCR sequences made up an early release that covered several hundred HLA-typed donors. Of the 300 to 500 genotyped donors, 75% to 85% were placed in the genetic ancestry cluster associated with self-reported Caucasian donors. The study aimed to test whether signatures of past pathogen exposure could be identified by cataloging public T cell receptors. The study profiled the T cell repertoires of around 700 subjects by immunosequencing and related them to cytomegalovirus serostatus. Along with the roughly 670-subject first cohort, a separate validation cohort of 120 different subjects was used. To predict cytomegalovirus infection status, the study combined high-throughput TCR immunosequencing, statistical association of individual TCRs with disease status, and machine learning. A later analysis re-examined previously published TCR beta repertoires from 600 to 700 donors and added high-resolution HLA genotyping to investigate patterns of TCR occurrence. Rather than using new phenotypic data, the later analysis identified candidate immune exposures from TCR beta sequences and from how often those sequences occurred across donors. In an earlier analysis of roughly 540 of the donors, high-throughput TCR beta sequencing was used to judge whether each TCR beta V gene segment behaved as functional or pseudogenic. Donor age, sex, ethnicity and CMV serostatus were compiled alongside the repertoire data. In a later genetic analysis, genome-wide SNP genotypes for about three fifths of the roughly 670 donors were used, and that subset was treated as a discovery cohort. All discovery cohort repertoires had been generated using a single sequencing platform. HLA typing covered class I and class II loci at four-digit resolution. The number of typed donors differed by locus: roughly 629-630 for A, B, C, DRB1 and DQB1; approximately 530 for DQA1; roughly 600 for DPA1; and 400 to 480 for DPB1. Because of strong linkage in the cohort, roughly 5 DR-DQ haplotypes were treated as single units for association and clustering. On average, roughly 240,000 unique TCR beta nucleotide sequences were sequenced per donor among more than 350 genotyped donors of the cohort, with roughly 18% of those sequences being non-productive. Here is what the overall study found, with its caveats: Across donors, most TCR sequences were observed very rarely, whereas some public TCRs were present in many individuals. V-gene and J-gene trimming of TCR beta chains was associated with a missense DCLRE1C variant in a later genetic analysis, and the association was replicated in an independent cohort. The 87-base-pair reads could not distinguish some IMGT-functional V segments, including TRBV6-2 and TRBV6-3, so those segments were excluded. A later genetic analysis reported fewer N-insertions in productive TCRs among donors in an Asian-associated ancestry cluster than the roughly 670-donor mean. The cohort was sequenced for TCR beta chains only, and without alpha or paired-chain data the features that could be detected were limited. In vitro tests confirmed that three of the cytomegalovirus-associated TCR beta chains recognize cytomegalovirus antigens. An earlier analysis of some 590 of the donors showed that most TCR beta V segments appeared in productive rearrangements either about 87% or about 30% of the time, which broadly matched IMGT annotations. The authors suggested that the approach could potentially be extended to other disease states and immunological phenotypes. Correlated functional status among segregating V segments might be attributable to linkage disequilibrium, but an unknown experimental factor could not be ruled out. In a later analysis, HLA-associated TCR beta chains showed more clonal expansion and lower generation probabilities than non-associated chains that were equally common. A later analysis found that most CMV-associated TCR beta chains appeared HLA-restricted, with HLA associations seemingly driven largely by CMV exposure. According to a later analysis, TCR association rates differed among HLA loci, with DRB1 alleles showing the most associated TCRs and HLA-C alleles showing the fewest. Cytomegalovirus status was reported to be diagnosed by the classifier with high specificity and sensitivity in both the original and validation cohorts. Immune exposure information for the cohort was limited to CMV serostatus. In a later analysis, some 17,000 TCR beta sequences were associated with specific HLA alleles at a false discovery rate of 0.05. The sequencing pipeline was judged likely to have produced a cluster of highly shared sequence variants as a technical artifact. A total of 150 to 200 TCR beta chains were listed by the study as associated with cytomegalovirus. Sequencing depth was assumed to be roughly uniform across donors in the presence/absence analyses, though that assumption may not hold. According to a later analysis, parvovirus B19, influenza, CMV and Epstein-Barr virus appeared linked to several top co-occurrence clusters. A further reported finding was that TCR beta sequences accurately predicted the HLA-A and HLA-B alleles for most subjects in the first cohort. Strong co-occurrence of HLA alleles, especially DR and DQ, made assigning TCR associations to individual alleles difficult. Approximately 18 rarely observed V segments, including chromosome 9 orphons, were excluded from the earlier analysis of some 590 of the donors because counts were too low. Because HLA typing was missing for some donors at each locus, association tests included only the typed subset.

In total, approximately 690 healthy bone marrow donors made up the cohort. All cohort members were sampled while nominally healthy, although unrecorded immune exposures were likely present. The donor was CMV seronegative and was included in the group of a few hundred seronegative cohort members. A peripheral blood sample was provided by each donor, and peripheral blood mononuclear cells were used for TCR beta sequencing. The Qiagen DNeasy Blood Extraction Kit was used to extract genomic DNA from the blood cell samples. The library was obtained by the immunoSEQ multiplex PCR assay. The multiplex PCR relied on a mix of 60 forward primers for TCR Vbeta segments and 13 reverse primers for TCR Jbeta segments. The CDR3 region of rearranged TCR beta genes was amplified from genomic DNA with a multiplex PCR assay. Amplified TCR beta libraries were sequenced as 87-base-pair reads on the Illumina HiSeq System. The paper's processing steps were these. In a later analysis, some 80 million unique TCR beta chains were counted across the 650 to 700 repertoires, and roughly 10 million of these chains were shared by at least two donors. A nearest-neighbor algorithm error-corrected the raw reads and collapsed the reads into unique sequences, merging closely related sequences to remove PCR and sequencing errors. To assign V, D and J gene segments, CDR3 sequences were aligned to IMGT reference sequences. Each retained sequence needed at least a six-nucleotide match to both a V gene segment and a J gene segment. A rearrangement counted as productive if the CDR3 had no stop codons and remained in frame with V and J, and every other rearrangement counted as non-productive. CDR3 was defined by IMGT convention, running from the second conserved V-encoded cysteine to the conserved J-encoded phenylalanine. Sequences without an unambiguous match to a single V gene segment were excluded from the earlier analysis of a few hundred of the donors. An earlier analysis of fewer than 750 of the donors classified V segments as functional when productive rearrangements were above 56.7% and as segregating when the standard deviation between donors was above 5%. To diagnose cytomegalovirus status from the catalog of TCR beta chain sequences, a statistical classification framework was built. A later analysis assigned V and J genes by comparing TCR nucleotide sequences with IMGT/GENE-DB human TR gene sequences. In a later analysis, CDR3 sequences and most-parsimonious VDJ recombination scenarios were assigned using the TCRdist pipeline. A later analysis defined each TCR beta chain by its CDR3 amino acid sequence plus V-gene family, and excluded reads lacking a unique V-gene family. To address suspected cross-contamination and a sequencing artifact, a later analysis removed approximately 590 highly shared, low-generation-probability nucleotide sequences. In a later analysis, a clonal expansion index for each public chain was calculated from normalized within-repertoire ranks of inferred template counts. In a later analysis, generation probabilities were computed using a VDJ recombination model fitted to out-of-frame rearrangements, and the results were checked against IGoR. In a later analysis, hypergeometric tests were used to score TCR-TCR, TCR-HLA and TCR-CMV co-occurrence, with a repertoire-size bias correction applied to TCR pairs. To estimate false discovery rates, a later analysis permuted the HLA or CMV assignments 20 times. In a later analysis, co-occurring TCRs were grouped using DBSCAN, and TCRdist sequence similarity was added for clustering within HLA-allele-positive subsets. Co-occurrence clustering excluded repertoires with fewer than 30,000 or more than 120,000 public chains, plus five with anomalous nucleotide sharing. What TCRdb holds here is the immuneACCESS table cut down to in-frame rearrangements. Part of the clones is not present; checked against another copy, under half of the missing clones reflect an unresolved V gene, and the others are unexplained. V and J calls plus clone size are reproduced from that table; the DNA served to infer D and trimming. Recorded for this sample are approximately 150,000 clones; around 80% of them occurred a single time. The ten largest clonotypes hold about 4.4% of the sample.

The TCR originated in a man in his forties in good health and CMV-seronegative. The sample comprised PBMCs. This chain joins TRBV29-1 to TRBJ1-1; 8 central bases correspond to TRBD1. The nucleotide sequence is given as TGCAGCGTGGGGCAGGGGGCTCGAGCTTTCTTT. This translates into CSVGQGARAFF.